Listed below are T cell receptor beta chains from one sample, sequenced in a study of CD8 T cells in ankylosing spondylitis. TCRdb called the 5' RACE reads again in MiXCR, with one record for every CDR3 protein. The table lists roughly 250,000 distinct CDR3 sequences, 10% of them singletons, with approximately 2.5% in the top ten. Sequenced sample: blood, either unsorted or a sorted T cell fraction (not recorded which). The source is a male donor with ankylosing spondylitis or in good health (not recorded which). CDR3s include the opening cysteine and the closing phenylalanine or tryptophan. The D gene is left open where the match is weak. Clone size appears in some rows only: once, few, many, or a class for an expanded clone.

size,V,D,J,DNA,CDR3
many,TRBV24-1,TRBD2,TRBJ2-2,TGTGCCACCAGTGATCTGACTGGACCCTGCGGGGGGCTGTTTTTT,CATSDLTGPCGGLFF
many,TRBV7-2,TRBD2,TRBJ2-5,TGTGCCAGCAGCCCAAGAGGTAGCGGGAGAGAGACCCAGTACTTC,CASSPRGSGRETQYF
-,TRBV20-1,-,TRBJ2-5,TGCAGTGCTAGACAGGGGGGGGGCGAGACCCAGTACTTC,CSARQGGGETQYF
many,TRBV10-3,TRBD2,TRBJ2-7,TGTGCCATCAGTGAACTAGCGGGGCCCTACGAGCAGTACTTC,CAISELAGPYEQYF
many,TRBV27,-,TRBJ1-1,TGTGCCAGCAGTTTATCCGCCGGGTACGGCAACACTGAAGCTTTCTTT,CASSLSAGYGNTEAFF
-,TRBV30,TRBD1,TRBJ1-5,TGTGCCTGGCCCCAGGGGGCGTCGGGTAGCAATCAGCCCCAGCATTTT,CAWPQGASGSNQPQHF
many,TRBV12-3/TRBV12-4,TRBD1,TRBJ1-5,TGTGCCAGCAGCTGGGACAGTGCGGGTTTAAATCAGCCCCAGCATTTT,CASSWDSAGLNQPQHF
-,TRBV5-1,-,TRBJ2-1,TGCGCCAGCAGCTTGGACAATCCCGCATCGAATGAGCAGTTCTTC,CASSLDNPASNEQFF
many,TRBV10-3,-,TRBJ1-2,TGTGCCATCAGTGAGTCGAAATTGGTACGGGGCTACACCTTC,CAISESKLVRGYTF
many,TRBV6-1,-,TRBJ2-5,TGTGCCAGCAGTGCCGTGGATCCGAGGCGTCAAGAGACCCAGTACTTC,CASSAVDPRRQETQYF
many,TRBV4-2,-,TRBJ2-5,TGTGCCAGCAGCCAAGATGGGGTCAGGACGGAAGAGACCCAGTACTTC,CASSQDGVRTEETQYF
many,TRBV12-3/TRBV12-4,TRBD1,TRBJ1-2,TGTGCCAGCAGTGCCCGACAGGGGGCACTCTATGGCTACACCTTC,CASSARQGALYGYTF
-,TRBV2,TRBD1,TRBJ1-1,TGTGCCAGCAGGTCTGAGGGACAGGGTGAAGCTTTCTTT,CASRSEGQGEAFF
few,TRBV4-1,TRBD1,TRBJ2-2,TGCGCCAGCAGCCATAACTACTTGGGACAGGGCGCCCCGGGCGGGGAGCTGTTTTTT,CASSHNYLGQGAPGGELFF
many,TRBV4-2,-,TRBJ2-3,TGTGCCAGCAGCCAAGTTGGAATCGGGCGGTCGGACCGCACAGATACGCAGTATTTT,CASSQVGIGRSDRTDTQYF
many,TRBV7-8,-,TRBJ2-2,TGTGCCAGCAGCCGTAACGGGCGTTCCACCGGGGAGCTGTTTTTT,CASSRNGRSTGELFF
few,TRBV6-4,-,TRBJ1-1,TGTGCCAGCAGTGACGGAAGGGAGAGGGTTTACACTGAAGCTTTCTTT,CASSDGRERVYTEAFF
many,TRBV5-1,-,TRBJ2-2,TGCGCCAGCAGCTTGGACAGGGAGAGGACCGGGGAGCTGTTTTTT,CASSLDRERTGELFF
many,TRBV4-2,-,TRBJ2-2,TGTGCCAGCAGCCGGAGCATCGAGAACACCGGGGAGCTGTTTTTT,CASSRSIENTGELFF
many,TRBV7-2,TRBD2,TRBJ2-3,TGTGCCAGCAGCTTAGGGTTGGCGGGGGGACTTACAGATACGCAGTATTTT,CASSLGLAGGLTDTQYF
many,TRBV7-9,-,TRBJ2-5,TGTGCCAGCAGCCGTGACCAACTATTAACAGAGACCCAGTACTTC,CASSRDQLLTETQYF
many,TRBV12-3/TRBV12-4,-,TRBJ2-7,TGTGCCAGCAGTTTCGGGGCAAACCCCGGGGAGCAGTACTTC,CASSFGANPGEQYF
few,TRBV25-1,-,TRBJ2-1,TGTGCCAGCAGTTCCGGTATTGAGCAGTTCTTC,CASSSGIEQFF
few,TRBV18,TRBD2,TRBJ2-3,TGTGCCAGCTCACCACCGAATAGACTAGCGGGAGTGGATACGCAGTATTTT,CASSPPNRLAGVDTQYF
many,TRBV20-1,-,TRBJ2-7,TGCAGTGCTACTCGGACCGTAGCCTACGAGCAGTACTTC,CSATRTVAYEQYF
many,TRBV5-1,TRBD1,TRBJ1-1,TGCGCCAGCAGCTTCTCTTCAGGGGGCCCTGAAGCTTTCTTT,CASSFSSGGPEAFF
few,TRBV2,TRBD1,TRBJ2-2,TGTGCCAGCAGTGCGGGACAGTCGAACACCGGGGAGCTGTTTTTT,CASSAGQSNTGELFF
few,TRBV3-1,TRBD1,TRBJ1-2,TGTGCCAGCAGCCAAATTTGGAGGGACAGCTTGGACCCCCTCCACTATGGCTACACCTTC,CASSQIWRDSLDPLHYGYTF
many,TRBV9,-,TRBJ2-2,TGTGCCAGCAGCGTCCAGGGTGGCGTGAACACCGGGGAGCTGTTTTTT,CASSVQGGVNTGELFF
many,TRBV29-1,-,TRBJ2-7,TGCAGCGTTGAAGATTACAGGGAGGCCTCCTACGAGCAGTACTTC,CSVEDYREASYEQYF
many,TRBV2,-,TRBJ1-2,TGTGCCAGCAGTGAAGTGGAGTACAGTAACTATGGCTACACCTTC,CASSEVEYSNYGYTF
many,TRBV25-1,-,TRBJ2-7,TGTGCCAGCAGTTCCACGGCGGGCTACGAGCAGTACTTC,CASSSTAGYEQYF
many,TRBV5-1,-,TRBJ1-4,TGCGCCAGCAGCTTGGACGGGTCAACTAATGAAAAACTGTTTTTT,CASSLDGSTNEKLFF
many,TRBV6-1,-,TRBJ2-6,TGTGCCAGCAGTCGAAACAGGGCTGGGGCCAACGTCCTGACTTTC,CASSRNRAGANVLTF
many,TRBV21-1,-,TRBJ1-5,TGTGCCAGCAGCGAGGCTACAGGGGGCGGGCAGCCCCAGCATTTT,CASSEATGGGQPQHF
-,TRBV20-1,TRBD2,TRBJ2-5,TGCAGTGTTACTAGCGGGAGACAAGAGACCCAGTACTTC,CSVTSGRQETQYF
-,TRBV4-1,-,TRBJ2-3,TGCGCCAGCAGCCAACTGAGGACTCGCACAGATACGCAGTATTTT,CASSQLRTRTDTQYF
-,TRBV21-1,-,TRBJ1-5,TGTGCGAGGGGGGCGCATAATCAGCCCCAGCATTTT,CARGAHNQPQHF
-,TRBV6-1,TRBD1,TRBJ2-5,TGTGCCACCTTAACCTTACAGGGGGCCCACGGGGCGCGCAAGTACTTC,CATLTLQGAHGARKYF
many,TRBV6-5,TRBD1,TRBJ2-3,TGTGCCAGCAGTTACTCCACAGGGGCCACAGATACGCAGTATTTT,CASSYSTGATDTQYF
many,TRBV7-2,TRBD2,TRBJ2-1,TGTGCCAGCAGCTTAGTGCTGCTAGCGGGGACGGGTGAGCAGTTCTTC,CASSLVLLAGTGEQFF
few,TRBV6-1,-,TRBJ1-3,TGTGCCAGCACCAGGGGTTCTGGAAACACCATATATTTT,CASTRGSGNTIYF
few,TRBV7-7,-,TRBJ2-7,TGTGCCAGCAGTCCCGACCGGGACTCCTACGAGCAGTACTTC,CASSPDRDSYEQYF
many,TRBV20-1,-,TRBJ1-4,TGCAGTGCTGTAACAGGTTCAACTAATGAAAAACTGTTTTTT,CSAVTGSTNEKLFF
many,TRBV27,TRBD2,TRBJ2-1,TGTGCCAGCTCCCCTGGGACTAGCGGGAGTCGCTACAATGAGCAGTTCTTC,CASSPGTSGSRYNEQFF
many,TRBV20-1,TRBD1,TRBJ1-1,TGCAGTGCTCGACAGGCAGGGGGGAACACTGAAGCTTTCTTT,CSARQAGGNTEAFF
few,TRBV12-3/TRBV12-4,TRBD1,TRBJ1-5,TGTGCCAGCAGTCCCCGGGACAGGGAGGTCAATCAGCCCCAGCATTTT,CASSPRDREVNQPQHF
many,TRBV7-2,TRBD2,TRBJ2-1,TGTGCCAGCAGCTTACAGGGACTAGCGACCGATGAGCAGTTCTTC,CASSLQGLATDEQFF
few,TRBV4-2,-,TRBJ1-2,TGTGCCAGCAGCCCGGGGGTGCGGGGCTACACCTTC,CASSPGVRGYTF
few,TRBV4-2,-,TRBJ2-7,TGTGCCAGCAGCCCAAGCAGAAGCCAGGGCTCCTACGAGCAGTACTTC,CASSPSRSQGSYEQYF
few,TRBV4-1,TRBD2,TRBJ2-1,TGCGCCAGCAGCCAGCGACTAGCGGCCTACAATGAGCAGTTCTTC,CASSQRLAAYNEQFF